This T cell receptor (beta chain) was sequenced during a study of blood T cell repertoires in COVID-19. Study-level background: PBMCs, B-cell-depleted T cells, or T cells were the source of the cDNA or gDNA that made up the material.

Libraries were prepared by immunoSEQ multiplex PCR; TCRdb keeps only in-frame clonotypes and omits some of them. The sample has 160,000 or so clones, roughly 90% seen once; the top ten hold about 3%. This TCR came from a man aged 55 to 69 with acute or convalescent COVID-19. The sequenced material came from peripheral blood.

In DNA, the CDR3 is TGTGCCAGCAGTGAATTCAGGACAGGGAACACCGGGGAGCTGTTTTTT. As protein: CASSEFRTGNTGELFF. The chain uses TRBV2 and TRBJ2-2; 7 nucleotides agree with TRBD1. Germline V gene lookup returns CDR1 SNHLY and CDR2 FYNNEI. The CDR3 contains 16 residues. Germline trimming cut 2 bases from V and 1 base from J; bases unmatched to any gene: 4.